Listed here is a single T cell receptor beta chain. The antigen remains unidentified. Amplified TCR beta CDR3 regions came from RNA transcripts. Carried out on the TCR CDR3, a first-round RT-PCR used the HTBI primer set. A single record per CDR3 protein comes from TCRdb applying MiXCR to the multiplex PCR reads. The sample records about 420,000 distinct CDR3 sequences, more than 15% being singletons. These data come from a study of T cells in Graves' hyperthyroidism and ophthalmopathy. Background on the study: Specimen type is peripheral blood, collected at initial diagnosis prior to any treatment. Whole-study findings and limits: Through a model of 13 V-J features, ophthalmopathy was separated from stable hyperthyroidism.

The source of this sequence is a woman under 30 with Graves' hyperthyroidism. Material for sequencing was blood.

The chain's CDR3 is CASSLSAQENYGYTF. In nucleotides, the CDR3 is TGTGCCAGCAGCTTAAGCGCACAGGAGAACTATGGCTACACCTTC. The chain is built from TRBV7-2 and TRBJ1-2; perhaps TRBD1 as D (5 bases). The CDR3 is 15 residues long. Germline V CDR1 and CDR2: SGHTA, FQGNSA. V was cut by 2 bases and J by 2 bases, with 12 bases left in between.